The T cell receptor (beta chain) under discussion was sequenced for a study of CD8+ T cells in alopecia areata. As for the study in general: Transfer of skin from approximately 6-12-month-old C3H/HeJ graft donors with spontaneous alopecia was made to roughly 6-10-week-old female C3H/HeJ mice.

Study findings and constraints: With patients, TCR sharing proved less clear than in mice, a difference possibly related to HLA. Scalp samples also yield sequences from resident alphabeta T cells of normal skin.

It was cDNA, reverse transcribed from extracted RNA, that served as the sequencing template. TCRdb keeps only in-frame clones here, not all; method: immunoSEQ multiplex PCR. The sample shows approximately 1,100 clones, none of them appearing just once. Per germline, CDR1 NSHNY and CDR2 SYGAGN. After removal of 0 bases from V and 3 bases from J, the junction contained 4 bases not matched to a gene. This CDR3 spans 16 amino acids. Time point of the sample: mouse skin at time of skin grafting. It was at grafting, and again 3 and 6 weeks later, that recipient mouse skin was biopsied. This clone is judged medium-sized. Antigen: not known. Mouse gene names apply. The CDR3 end is not reached by the read, which stops 4 residues before it; the germline J gene fills it in.

This specimen consisted of skin, obtained at week 0. The receptor was isolated from a C3H/HeJ mouse with alopecia areata. MHC haplotype here: H2-k. The chain employs TRBV13-1 and TRBJ2-5, with 10 nucleotides matching TRBD2. CDR3 protein: CASSDAGGAGQDTQYF. The part of the CDR3 DNA that was read is TGTGCCAGCAGTGATGCTGGGGGGGCAGGGCAAGAC.